This T cell receptor (beta chain) was retrieved from a study of CD8 T cells in Susac syndrome. The junction had 6 bases not matched to a gene; V was cut back by 0 bases and J by 3 bases. The CDR3 extends over 16 amino acids. Looked up from germline, CDR1 is SGHRS and CDR2 is YFSETQ. An input of about 0.5 to 1 ug of RNA was subjected to reverse transcription using random hexamers. MiXCR, run by TCRdb on the immunoSEQ multiplex PCR reads, gives a single entry per CDR3 protein. The sample consists of 95,000 to 150,000 distinct CDR3 sequences, around 94% of them appearing once. Sequencing of TCR beta covered CD8+ and CD4+ T cells obtained from blood. TEMRA cells were enriched by FACS, while CD8+ and CD4+ T cells were obtained through a negative isolation that was performed magnetically.

The chain employs TRBV5-1 and TRBJ1-1; 9 bases are shared with TRBD1. The clonotype was recovered from a human donor in good health. The sample consisted of CD4+ T cells from PBMCs. CDR3 sequence reads: CASSLVGQGGDTEAFF. Here the CDR3 DNA reads TGCGCCAGCAGCTTGGTGGGACAGGGAGGCGACACTGAAGCTTTCTTT.